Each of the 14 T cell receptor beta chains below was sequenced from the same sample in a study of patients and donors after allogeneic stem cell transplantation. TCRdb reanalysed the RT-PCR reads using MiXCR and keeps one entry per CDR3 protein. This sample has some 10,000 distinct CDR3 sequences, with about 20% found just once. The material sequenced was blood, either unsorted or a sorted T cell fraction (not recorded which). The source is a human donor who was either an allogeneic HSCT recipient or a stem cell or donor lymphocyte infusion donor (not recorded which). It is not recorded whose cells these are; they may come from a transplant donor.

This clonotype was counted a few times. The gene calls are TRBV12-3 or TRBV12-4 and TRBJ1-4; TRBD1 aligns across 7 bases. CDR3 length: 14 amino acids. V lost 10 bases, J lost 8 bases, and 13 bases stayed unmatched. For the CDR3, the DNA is TGTGCCACAAGCCGCACAGGGGTGGAGGAAAAACTGTTTTTT. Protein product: CATSRTGVEEKLFF.

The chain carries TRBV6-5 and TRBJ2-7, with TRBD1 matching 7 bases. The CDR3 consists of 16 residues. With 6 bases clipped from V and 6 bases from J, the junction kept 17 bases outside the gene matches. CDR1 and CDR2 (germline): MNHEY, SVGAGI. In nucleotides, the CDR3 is TGTGCCAGCAGGCTCACTCGCACAGGGGTGATAGGCGAGCAGTACTTC. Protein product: CASRLTRTGVIGEQYF.

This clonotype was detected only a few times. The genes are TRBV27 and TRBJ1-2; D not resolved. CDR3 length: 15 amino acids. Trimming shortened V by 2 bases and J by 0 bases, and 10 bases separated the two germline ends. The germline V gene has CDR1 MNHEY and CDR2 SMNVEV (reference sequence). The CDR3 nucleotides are TGTGCCAGCAGTTTACTGGGCCACCCTAACTATGGCTACACCTTC. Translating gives CASSLLGHPNYGYTF.

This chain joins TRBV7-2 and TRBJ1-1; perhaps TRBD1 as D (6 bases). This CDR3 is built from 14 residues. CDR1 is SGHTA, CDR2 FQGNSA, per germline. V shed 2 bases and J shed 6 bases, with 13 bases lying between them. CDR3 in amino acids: CASSLPMNRAEAFF. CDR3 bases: TGTGCCAGCAGCTTACCCATGAACAGGGCTGAAGCTTTCTTT.

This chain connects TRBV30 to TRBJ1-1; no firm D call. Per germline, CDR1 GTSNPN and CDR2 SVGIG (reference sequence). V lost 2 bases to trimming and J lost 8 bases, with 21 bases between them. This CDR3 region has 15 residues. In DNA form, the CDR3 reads TGTGCCTGGAGTATTATTTTTGGAGGGAAGATAGAAGCTTTCTTT. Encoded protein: CAWSIIFGGKIEAFF.

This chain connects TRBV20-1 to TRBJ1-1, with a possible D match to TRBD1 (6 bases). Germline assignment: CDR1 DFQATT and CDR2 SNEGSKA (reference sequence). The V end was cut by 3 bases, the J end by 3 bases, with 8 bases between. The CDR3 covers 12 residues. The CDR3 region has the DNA TGCAGTGCTAGGGACAGCGACACTGAAGCTTTCTTT. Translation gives CSARDSDTEAFF.

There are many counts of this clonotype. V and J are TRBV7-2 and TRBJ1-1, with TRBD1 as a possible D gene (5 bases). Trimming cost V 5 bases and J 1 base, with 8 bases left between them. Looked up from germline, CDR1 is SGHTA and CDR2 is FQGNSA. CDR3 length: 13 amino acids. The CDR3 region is CASSTQENTEAFF. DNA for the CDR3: TGTGCCAGCAGCACACAGGAGAACACTGAAGCTTTCTTT. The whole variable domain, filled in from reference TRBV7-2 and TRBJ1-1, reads GAGVSQSPSNKVTEKGKDVELRCDPISGHTALYWYRQSLGQGLEFLIYFQGNSAPDKSGLPSDRFSAERTGGSVSTLTIQRTQQEDSAVYLCASSTQENTEAFFGQGTRLTVV.

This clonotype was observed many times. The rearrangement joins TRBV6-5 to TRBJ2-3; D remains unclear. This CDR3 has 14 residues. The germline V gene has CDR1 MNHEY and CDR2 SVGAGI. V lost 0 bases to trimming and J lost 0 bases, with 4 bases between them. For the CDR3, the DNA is TGTGCCAGCAGTTACTCAAGCAGCACAGATACGCAGTATTTT. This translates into CASSYSSSTDTQYF.

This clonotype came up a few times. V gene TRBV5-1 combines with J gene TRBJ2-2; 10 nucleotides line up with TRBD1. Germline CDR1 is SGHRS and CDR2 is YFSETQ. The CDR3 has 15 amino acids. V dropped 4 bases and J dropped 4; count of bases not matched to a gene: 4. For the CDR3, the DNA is TGCGCCAGCAGCGTTGGACAGGGGGGCACCGGGGAGCTGTTTTTT. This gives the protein CASSVGQGGTGELFF.

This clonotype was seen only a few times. For the CDR3, the DNA is TGTGCCAGCGCGCCGGCGCGAGGAGGCACAGATACGCAGTATTTT. Encoded protein: CASAPARGGTDTQYF. The chain couples TRBV27 to TRBJ2-3, with D hard to call. Germline CDR1 MNHEY, CDR2 SMNVEV (reference sequence). The CDR3 contains 15 residues. Deletions cut 8 bases from V and 1 base from J, with 16 bases between.

CDR3 DNA sequence: TGTGCCATCAGTGAGTGGGGGTCGGGGAACACCGGGGAGCTGTTTTTT. Encoded protein: CAISEWGSGNTGELFF. The chain joins TRBV10-3 to TRBJ2-2; the D gene could be TRBD1 or TRBD2 (5 bases each). Trimming pared 1 base from V and 1 base from J, leaving 10 bases between. Germline values: CDR1 ENHRY, CDR2 SYGVKD. The length of the CDR3 is 16 residues.

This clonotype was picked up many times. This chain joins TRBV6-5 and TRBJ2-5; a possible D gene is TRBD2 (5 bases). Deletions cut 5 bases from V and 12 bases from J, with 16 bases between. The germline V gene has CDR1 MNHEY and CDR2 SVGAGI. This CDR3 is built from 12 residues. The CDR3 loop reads CASSKEDLVKYF. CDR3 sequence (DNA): TGTGCCAGCAGTAAGGAGGACCTGGTAAAGTACTTC.

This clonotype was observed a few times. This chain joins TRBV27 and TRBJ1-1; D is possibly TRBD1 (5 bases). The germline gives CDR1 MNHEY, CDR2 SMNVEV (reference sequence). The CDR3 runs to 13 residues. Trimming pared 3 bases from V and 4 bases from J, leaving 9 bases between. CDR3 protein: CASSLGRATEAFF. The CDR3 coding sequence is TGTGCCAGCAGTTTGGGCAGGGCCACTGAAGCTTTCTTT.

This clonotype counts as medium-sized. CDR3 in DNA: TGTGCCAGCAGCTTGGACCGTTTTATGAACACTGAAGCTTTCTTT. Protein product: CASSLDRFMNTEAFF. V usage is TRBV5-5 and J usage is TRBJ1-1; D call uncertain. Deletions cut 0 bases from V and 0 bases from J, with 9 bases between. The CDR3 is 15 amino acids. Germline lookup yields CDR1 SGHKS and CDR2 YYEKEE (reference sequence).